Below are 22 T cell receptor beta chains sequenced from a single sample in a study of Ad26.COV2.S vaccination and SARS-CoV-2 variants (dated by TCRdb to the early 2020s). Libraries were built with the immunoSEQ multiplex PCR assay. Here the immuneACCESS table is served through TCRdb, limited to in-frame sequences with V and J called. Missing clones are a known gap in these copies; in checked studies unresolved V genes cover under half, and the rest lacks a known reason. The sample records more than 400,000 clones, around 93% of which are singletons. The top ten constitute more than 1.5% of the sample. The sample's treatment or condition label, in plain terms: around 19 received Ad26.COV2.S at low or high dose, single or two shots; roughly five received placebo; per-sample allocation not given. Repertoires of vaccine and placebo recipients were sequenced from samples collected on day 63 after the first injection.

Sequenced here: peripheral blood, sampled in a trial of Ad26.COV2.S vaccine versus placebo. Every receptor here comes from a person between 18 and 60 years old who received the Ad26.COV2.S COVID-19 vaccine or a placebo.

V usage is TRBV7-8 and J usage is TRBJ1-4; no clear D. The length of the CDR3 is 14 residues. V was shortened by 3 bases and J by 8 bases, with 13 bases between the two germline ends. From germline, CDR1 is SGHVS and CDR2 FQNEAQ. The CDR3 sequence is CASSFGSSAEKLFF. The CDR3 bases are TGTGCCAGCAGCTTCGGGTCTTCTGCCGAAAAACTGTTTTTT.

This clone was counted between two and nine times. This chain links TRBV28 with TRBJ1-6; 7 bases line up with TRBD1. The CDR3 loop spans 16 amino acids. V gave up 2 bases and J gave up 8 bases; unmatched junction bases: 9. Germline values: CDR1 MDHEN, CDR2 SYDVKM. CDR3 loop: CASSLANRGLHSPLHF. The DNA for the CDR3 is TGTGCCAGCAGTTTAGCCAACAGGGGCCTGCATTCACCCCTCCACTTT.

The rearrangement uses TRBV18 and TRBJ2-1, with D possibly TRBD2 on 6 matching bases. V gave up 2 bases and J gave up 7 bases, with 15 bases separating them. This CDR3 comprises 15 residues. Germline V CDR1 and CDR2: KGHSH, LQKENI. The CDR3 reads CASSPASAGYNEQFF. In DNA, the CDR3 is TGTGCCAGCTCACCAGCTAGCGCGGGTTATAATGAGCAGTTCTTC.

J is TRBJ2-3 and V is TRBV18, with TRBD2 identical over 10 bases. The J segment lost 4 bases and the V segment lost 5 bases, leaving 6 bases of the junction unmatched. The CDR3 runs 15 residues. The germline V gene has CDR1 KGHSH and CDR2 LQKENI. CDR3 protein: CASSISGGASDTQYF. In nucleotides, the CDR3 is TGTGCCAGCTCAATCAGCGGGGGGGCCTCAGATACGCAGTATTTT. Complete variable domain (other parts from reference TRBV18 and TRBJ2-3): NAGVMQNPRHLVRRRGQEARLRCSPMKGHSHVYWYRQLPEEGLKFMVYLQKENIIDESGMPKERFSAEFPKEGPSILRIQQVVRGDSAAYFCASSISGGASDTQYFGPGTRLTVL.

The gene calls are TRBV5-6 and TRBJ1-1; D remains unclear. This CDR3 comprises 13 residues. Trimming pared 4 bases from V and 1 base from J, leaving 8 bases between. Germline V gene lookup returns CDR1 SGHDT and CDR2 YYEEEE. In nucleotides, the CDR3 is TGTGCCAGCAGCCTTACTGAGAACACTGAAGCTTTCTTT. It specifies CASSLTENTEAFF.

The gene calls are TRBV28 and TRBJ2-5; D gene uncertain. Trimming shortened V by 2 bases and J by 6 bases, and 4 bases separated the two germline ends. This CDR3 spans 11 amino acids. Germline-derived CDR1 and CDR2 are MDHEN and SYDVKM. CDR3 sequence: CASSLAQTQYF. The CDR3 bases are TGTGCCAGCAGTTTAGCGCAGACCCAGTACTTC.

This chain links TRBV27 with TRBJ1-5; 11 bases match TRBD1. CDR1 and CDR2 (germline): MNHEY, SMNVEV (reference sequence). The CDR3 runs to 15 residues. V gave up 4 bases and J gave up 3 bases; unmatched junction bases: 2. CDR3 DNA sequence: TGTGCCAGCAGTTGGACAGGGGGCCCCAATCAGCCCCAGCATTTT. Protein sequence: CASSWTGGPNQPQHF.

The rearrangement uses TRBV5-6 and TRBJ1-1, with 8 bases lining up with TRBD1. Germline CDR1 and CDR2: SGHDT and YYEEEE. The CDR3 runs 15 residues. Trimming took 0 bases from V and 0 from J; bases not matched to a gene: 1. The CDR3 DNA reads TGTGCCAGCAGCTTGGGACAGGGGATGAACACTGAAGCTTTCTTT. It is translated as CASSLGQGMNTEAFF. Based on the CDR3 plus reference TRBV5-6 and TRBJ1-1, the full variable domain is DAGVTQSPTHLIKTRGQQVTLRCSPKSGHDTVSWYQQALGQGPQFIFQYYEEEERQRGNFPDRFSGHQFPNYSSELNVNALLLGDSALYLCASSLGQGMNTEAFFGQGTRLTVV.

V is TRBV28 and J is TRBJ1-1; D is unclear. Germline CDR1 is MDHEN and CDR2 is SYDVKM. The V end lost 3 bases, the J end lost 3 bases, and 11 bases lay between the germline ends. The CDR3 spans 14 residues. CDR3 loop: CASSFRIVHTEAFF. The CDR3, as DNA: TGTGCCAGCAGTTTCCGTATCGTCCACACTGAAGCTTTCTTT.

J is TRBJ2-7 and V is TRBV11-3, with D perhaps TRBD1 or TRBD2 (6 bases each). V was trimmed by 0 bases and J by 8 bases, leaving 11 bases between them. CDR1 and CDR2 from the germline V gene are SGHNT and YENEEA. The CDR3 contains 13 residues. Here the CDR3 reads CASSLEWGAQQYF. CDR3 DNA: TGTGCCAGCAGCTTAGAGTGGGGGGCTCAGCAGTACTTC.

The rearrangement links TRBV3-1 (or the pseudogene TRBV3-2) to TRBJ1-3; no definite D call. The CDR3 consists of 12 residues. V lost 1 base, J lost 11 bases, and 9 bases lay in between. CDR1 is LGHDT and CDR2 is YNNKEL in the germline V gene (reference sequence). The CDR3 DNA reads TGTGCCAGCAGCCAAGGGGGATGGGCCATATATTTT. The encoded protein is CASSQGGWAIYF.

The count of this clone is one. The rearrangement uses TRBV6-5 and TRBJ1-1; tentatively, D is TRBD1 (5 bases). Deletions cut 5 bases from V and 1 base from J, with 11 bases between. CDR1 is MNHEY, CDR2 SVGAGI, per germline. The CDR3 has 14 amino acids. The CDR3 is CASSPPGGNTEAFF. In DNA form, the CDR3 reads TGTGCCAGCAGTCCCCCGGGGGGGAACACTGAAGCTTTCTTT.

The chain uses TRBV27 and TRBJ2-1; maybe TRBD1 (6 bases). From germline, CDR1 is MNHEY and CDR2 SMNVEV (reference sequence). The CDR3 consists of 15 residues. V lost 6 bases, J lost 1 base, and 13 bases lay in between. The CDR3 loop reads CASSPLGQSYNEQFF. CDR3 DNA sequence: TGTGCCAGCAGCCCTTTAGGACAGTCCTACAATGAGCAGTTCTTC.

The V call is TRBV6-5, the J call TRBJ2-5; tentatively, D is TRBD1 (6 bases). Trimming removed 5 bases from V and 5 bases from J, with 12 bases in between. This CDR3 contains 13 residues. Germline-derived CDR1 and CDR2 are MNHEY and SVGAGI. The CDR3 reads CASSPRGGETQYF. The CDR3 nucleotides read TGTGCCAGCAGTCCCAGGGGTGGCGAGACCCAGTACTTC.

The V and J genes are TRBV7-2 and TRBJ2-7; D is uncertain. The V gene's germline CDR1 is SGHTA and CDR2 FQGNSA. Trimming shortened V by 4 bases and J by 0 bases, and 10 bases separated the two germline ends. This CDR3 comprises 14 residues. Here the CDR3 reads CASSSWATSYEQYF. CDR3 DNA: TGTGCCAGCAGCTCGTGGGCGACCTCCTACGAGCAGTACTTC. Using reference TRBV7-2 and TRBJ2-7 for the parts outside the CDR3, the full variable domain is GAGVSQSPSNKVTEKGKDVELRCDPISGHTALYWYRQSLGQGLEFLIYFQGNSAPDKSGLPSDRFSAERTGGSVSTLTIQRTQQEDSAVYLCASSSWATSYEQYFGPGTRLTVT.

V is TRBV6-2 or TRBV6-3 and J is TRBJ2-3; D remains ambiguous. The CDR3 is 15 amino acids. Germline-derived CDR1 and CDR2 are MNHEY and SVGEGT. V shed 1 base and J shed 5 bases, with 13 bases lying between them. CDR3 sequence: CASSYLPLGKDTQYF. CDR3 bases: TGTGCCAGCAGTTACTTACCCCTAGGGAAAGATACGCAGTATTTT.

The sample holds one count of this clone. The V and J genes are TRBV30 and TRBJ1-1; D not resolved. Germline V gene sequence: CDR1 GTSNPN, CDR2 SVGIG (reference sequence). V dropped 5 bases and J dropped 5 bases, with 6 bases sitting between them. The CDR3 covers 10 residues. In DNA form, the CDR3 reads TGTGCCTGGGATCGAACTGAAGCTTTCTTT. Protein sequence: CAWDRTEAFF.

The chain recombines TRBV7-8 with TRBJ1-1, with 7 positions matching TRBD1. The V segment lost 5 bases and the J segment 0 bases; nucleotides outside the gene matches: 6. The CDR3 has 15 residues. The germline V gene has CDR1 SGHVS and CDR2 FQNEAQ. CDR3 protein: CASSGRGSMNTEAFF. In DNA, the CDR3 is TGTGCCAGCAGCGGCAGGGGGTCGATGAACACTGAAGCTTTCTTT.

The chain combines TRBV20-1 with TRBJ2-1, with D perhaps given as TRBD1 or TRBD2 (7 bases each). In germline, CDR1 is DFQATT, CDR2 SNEGSKA (reference sequence). V was shortened by 3 bases and J by 5 bases, with 17 bases between the two germline ends. The CDR3 is 15 residues long. The CDR3 is CSASVGLGGHNEQFF. In DNA, the CDR3 is TGCAGTGCTAGTGTAGGACTAGGGGGCCACAATGAGCAGTTCTTC.

The chain uses TRBV5-5 and TRBJ1-2; no clear D. The V gene's germline CDR1 is SGHKS and CDR2 YYEKEE (reference sequence). CDR3 length: 15 residues. Trimming cost V 0 bases and J 7 bases, with 16 bases left between them. The CDR3 DNA follows: TGTGCCAGCAGCTTGGATGGCAGGTTGGCGTTTGGCTACACCTTC. Its translation: CASSLDGRLAFGYTF.

The chain uses TRBV7-2 and TRBJ2-7, with 9 bases matching TRBD1. V was clipped by 0 bases and J by 6 bases; unmatched bases: 9. The CDR3 is 16 residues long. CDR1 is SGHTA, CDR2 FQGNSA, per germline. The CDR3 coding sequence is TGTGCCAGCAGCTTAGCTAGTCCGGGACAGGGCCTCGAGCAGTACTTC. Translation: CASSLASPGQGLEQYF. The whole variable domain, filled in from reference TRBV7-2 and TRBJ2-7, reads GAGVSQSPSNKVTEKGKDVELRCDPISGHTALYWYRQSLGQGLEFLIYFQGNSAPDKSGLPSDRFSAERTGGSVSTLTIQRTQQEDSAVYLCASSLASPGQGLEQYFGPGTRLTVT.

CDR3: CASSWGAPRTEAFF. CDR3 in DNA: TGTGCCAGTAGCTGGGGGGCCCCCAGGACTGAAGCTTTCTTT. V is TRBV19 and J is TRBJ1-1; D possibly corresponds to TRBD1 (6 bases). Trimming shortened V by 6 bases and J by 5 bases, and 16 bases separated the two germline ends. Germline V gene lookup returns CDR1 LNHDA and CDR2 SQIVND (reference sequence). This CDR3 contains 14 residues. The complete variable domain, with remaining parts taken from reference TRBV19 and TRBJ1-1, reads DGGITQSPKYLFRKEGQNVTLSCEQNLNHDAMYWYRQDPGQGLRLIYYSQIVNDFQKGDIAEGYSVSREKKESFPLTVTSAQKNPTAFYLCASSWGAPRTEAFFGQGTRLTVV.